The source of this TCR beta chain is a study of CD8+CD57+ T cells in acquired aplastic anemia. Study as a whole: Average DNA yield from sorted CD4+ and CD8+ cells was roughly 3.1 ug. There were 11 million or so reads, on average, for CD4+ cells from healthy donors. Study observations and caveats: Patients and controls had CD8+ Simpson's diversity values that were not significantly distinct. Twenty-nine shared CD8+ CDR3s appeared highly expressed within patients' immunodominant clones.

This clonotype was recorded many times. Antigen unknown. Genomic DNA, serving as template, underwent TCR beta VDJ and CDR3 profiling. A single record per CDR3 protein comes from TCRdb applying MiXCR to the reads. The sample shows about 180,000 distinct CDR3 sequences, about 47% of them seen only once. The ends lost 5 bases at V and 8 bases at J; junction bases unmatched: 5. The CDR3 has 15 residues. Per germline, CDR1 SEHNR and CDR2 FQNEAQ (reference sequence). This TCR derives from a human donor in good health. The gene calls are TRBV7-9 and TRBJ2-1; 14 bases are a match to TRBD2. The sequenced sample was sorted CD4+, CD8+, or CD8+CD57+ T cells (not recorded which) from PBMCs. The CDR3 sequence is CASSAGLAGGYEQFF. The CDR3 DNA reads as TGTGCCAGCAGCGCTGGACTAGCGGGAGGATATGAGCAGTTCTTC. The whole variable domain, filled in from reference TRBV7-9 and TRBJ2-1, reads DTGVSQNPRHKITKRGQNVTFRCDPISEHNRLYWYRQTLGQGPEFLTYFQNEAQLEKSRLLSDRFSAERPKGSFSTLEIQRTEQGDSAMYLCASSAGLAGGYEQFFGPGTRLTVL.